This is a list of T cell receptor beta chains from one sample in a study of cytomegalovirus exposure and HLA in healthy donors. Repertoires were generated with immunoSEQ multiplex PCR, while TCRdb's copy carries only in-frame clones and drops some. This table holds about 180,000 clones, more than 65% found once. Sequenced input: PBMCs. The receptors were sampled from a girl under 10 years old in good health and CMV-seropositive. Both conserved end residues are part of each CDR3. The D gene is left open where the match is weak. Some rows have no size entry. The others give once, few or many, or a class for an expanded clone.

J gene: TRBJ1-1; D gene: TRBD1; V gene: TRBV6-1; clone size: .; CDR3 DNA: TGTGCCAGCACCGCGACAGGGTTTGGGAACACTGAAGCTTTCTTT; CDR3 protein: CASTATGFGNTEAFF
J gene: TRBJ1-1; D gene: .; V gene: TRBV28; clone size: .; CDR3 DNA: TGTGCCAGCAGTTATTTGGGGGGGAACACTGAAGCTTTCTTT; CDR3 protein: CASSYLGGNTEAFF
J gene: TRBJ2-5; D gene: TRBD2; V gene: TRBV15; clone size: .; CDR3 DNA: TGTGCCACCAGCAGAGAAAAGCGGGGGGACGAAGAGACCCAGTACTTC; CDR3 protein: CATSREKRGDEETQYF
J gene: TRBJ1-2; D gene: .; V gene: TRBV11-3; clone size: .; CDR3 DNA: TGTGCCAGCAGCTCCACACCCCAGGGTGGCCCGTCTAACTATGGCTACACCTTC; CDR3 protein: CASSSTPQGGPSNYGYTF
J gene: TRBJ2-2; D gene: TRBD2; V gene: TRBV5-4; clone size: .; CDR3 DNA: TGTGCCAGCAGCTCGGCCCTTAGCGGGATGGGCACCGGGGAGCTGTTTTTT; CDR3 protein: CASSSALSGMGTGELFF
J gene: TRBJ1-4; D gene: TRBD1; V gene: TRBV11-2; clone size: .; CDR3 DNA: TGTGCCAGCAGCTTCTCGGACAGGGGGGTAATCAATGAAAAACTGTTTTTT; CDR3 protein: CASSFSDRGVINEKLFF
J gene: TRBJ2-7; D gene: .; V gene: TRBV29-1; clone size: .; CDR3 DNA: TGCAGCGTTGAAGTGGTCAGGTCCTACGAGCAGTACTTC; CDR3 protein: CSVEVVRSYEQYF
J gene: TRBJ1-4; D gene: TRBD1; V gene: TRBV28; clone size: few; CDR3 DNA: TGTGCCACCCGACAGGGCGGACAAGATGGGAAACTGTTTTTT; CDR3 protein: CATRQGGQDGKLFF
J gene: TRBJ1-1; D gene: TRBD1; V gene: TRBV12-5; clone size: .; CDR3 DNA: TGTGCTAGTGGCCCGATCGGACAGGTGGGCCAAGCTTTCTTT; CDR3 protein: CASGPIGQVGQAFF
J gene: TRBJ1-2; D gene: .; V gene: TRBV2; clone size: .; CDR3 DNA: TGTGCCAGCAGTAGGACAGAGAACTATGGCTACACCTTC; CDR3 protein: CASSRTENYGYTF
J gene: TRBJ2-7; D gene: TRBD1; V gene: TRBV9; clone size: .; CDR3 DNA: TGTGCCAGCAGCGTGTCGGGACAGGGCTACCACGAGCAGTACTTC; CDR3 protein: CASSVSGQGYHEQYF
J gene: TRBJ2-5; D gene: TRBD1; V gene: TRBV5-1; clone size: .; CDR3 DNA: TGCGCCACTAAGCTCGGGACAGACGAGACCCAGTACTTC; CDR3 protein: CATKLGTDETQYF
J gene: TRBJ2-6; D gene: .; V gene: TRBV6-5; clone size: few; CDR3 DNA: TGTGCCAGCCAAGAGGGATATGCCGGGGCCAACGTCCTGACTTTC; CDR3 protein: CASQEGYAGANVLTF
J gene: TRBJ1-4; D gene: .; V gene: TRBV7-9; clone size: .; CDR3 DNA: TGTGCCAGCAGCTTAGAGGGCAGGGGAGTCTCCAGCGAAAAACTGTTTTTT; CDR3 protein: CASSLEGRGVSSEKLFF
J gene: TRBJ2-2; D gene: .; V gene: TRBV2; clone size: few; CDR3 DNA: TGTGCCAGCAGTGAGCTCAGGGTCCCCGGGGAGCTGTTTTTT; CDR3 protein: CASSELRVPGELFF
J gene: TRBJ1-4; D gene: TRBD1; V gene: TRBV4-2; clone size: .; CDR3 DNA: TGTGCCAGCAGCCGGGACAGGGATAATGAAAAACTGTTTTTT; CDR3 protein: CASSRDRDNEKLFF
J gene: TRBJ1-1; D gene: .; V gene: TRBV6-1; clone size: .; CDR3 DNA: TGTGGGTCGGGTTTCACTGAAGCTTTCTTT; CDR3 protein: CGSGFTEAFF
J gene: TRBJ1-6; D gene: .; V gene: TRBV19; clone size: .; CDR3 DNA: TGTGCCAGTAAAGAACTCGGTAATTCACCCCTCCACTTT; CDR3 protein: CASKELGNSPLHF
J gene: TRBJ1-1; D gene: .; V gene: TRBV12-5; clone size: .; CDR3 DNA: TGTGCTAGTGGGGTGGATGAGGTAGGTGAAGCTTTCTTT; CDR3 protein: CASGVDEVGEAFF
J gene: TRBJ1-1; D gene: .; V gene: TRBV19; clone size: .; CDR3 DNA: TGTGCCAGCACTCGGGGGTTGGTGGAAATGAACACTGAAGCTTTCTTT; CDR3 protein: CASTRGLVEMNTEAFF
J gene: TRBJ2-1; D gene: TRBD2; V gene: TRBV2; clone size: .; CDR3 DNA: TGTGCCAGCTCTAGCGGGCATAGCTCCTACAATGAGCAGTTCTTC; CDR3 protein: CASSSGHSSYNEQFF
J gene: TRBJ2-1; D gene: TRBD2; V gene: TRBV7-9; clone size: .; CDR3 DNA: TGTGCCAGCAGCCGGCCGGGACTAGCTGTCAATGAGCAGTTCTTC; CDR3 protein: CASSRPGLAVNEQFF
J gene: TRBJ1-1; D gene: TRBD1; V gene: TRBV9; clone size: .; CDR3 DNA: TGTGCCAGCAGCTCAGGACAGGGGGGCACTGAAGCTTTCTTT; CDR3 protein: CASSSGQGGTEAFF
J gene: TRBJ1-1; D gene: .; V gene: TRBV5-1; clone size: .; CDR3 DNA: TGCGCCAGCAGCAGGGGACAGAACACTGAAGCTTTCTTT; CDR3 protein: CASSRGQNTEAFF
J gene: TRBJ1-3; D gene: TRBD1; V gene: TRBV7-2; clone size: .; CDR3 DNA: TGTGCCAGCGGCCGGGACAGGGCAATCGACACCATATATTTT; CDR3 protein: CASGRDRAIDTIYF
J gene: TRBJ1-2; D gene: .; V gene: TRBV21-1; clone size: once; CDR3 DNA: TGTGCCAGCAGCAAAACCAGATTCTCCTATGGCTACACCTTC; CDR3 protein: CASSKTRFSYGYTF
J gene: TRBJ1-4; D gene: .; V gene: TRBV28; clone size: .; CDR3 DNA: TGTGCCAGCACCGTCGGAGCAACTAATGAAAAACTGTTTTTT; CDR3 protein: CASTVGATNEKLFF
J gene: TRBJ2-7; D gene: TRBD2; V gene: TRBV15; clone size: .; CDR3 DNA: TGTGCCACCAGCAGAGGCGGGACTAGGGTCGAGCAGTACTTC; CDR3 protein: CATSRGGTRVEQYF
J gene: TRBJ1-2; D gene: .; V gene: TRBV6-6; clone size: .; CDR3 DNA: TGTGCCAGCAGTAAGAGGACAGACCCTAACTATGGCTACACCTTC; CDR3 protein: CASSKRTDPNYGYTF
J gene: TRBJ1-1; D gene: TRBD1; V gene: TRBV5-6; clone size: .; CDR3 DNA: TGTGCCAGCAGCTTCGGGACAGGGAAGCAAAACACTGAAGCTTTCTTT; CDR3 protein: CASSFGTGKQNTEAFF
J gene: TRBJ1-1; D gene: .; V gene: TRBV28; clone size: .; CDR3 DNA: TGTGCCAGCAGTTTATTCCAGGGTAAGGGCGCTGAAGCTTTCTTT; CDR3 protein: CASSLFQGKGAEAFF
J gene: TRBJ2-7; D gene: .; V gene: TRBV7-2; clone size: .; CDR3 DNA: TGTGCCAGCAGCTTTCCCTCGGGGAGAATCTCCTACGAGCAGTACTTC; CDR3 protein: CASSFPSGRISYEQYF
J gene: TRBJ2-1; D gene: TRBD2; V gene: TRBV28; clone size: few; CDR3 DNA: TGTGCCACCGCGACCGGGACTATTGGAAGTGAGCAGTTCTTC; CDR3 protein: CATATGTIGSEQFF
J gene: TRBJ1-2; D gene: .; V gene: TRBV6-5; clone size: .; CDR3 DNA: TGTGCCAGCAGCCGAGACACCCTTAACTATGGCTACACCTTC; CDR3 protein: CASSRDTLNYGYTF
J gene: TRBJ2-7; D gene: TRBD1; V gene: TRBV2; clone size: .; CDR3 DNA: TGTGCCAGCAGTGGACAGGGGGCGAACTACGAGCAGTACTTC; CDR3 protein: CASSGQGANYEQYF
J gene: TRBJ2-1; D gene: .; V gene: TRBV29-1; clone size: .; CDR3 DNA: TGCAGCGAGACAGCCGTCCTGAATGAGCAGTTCTTC; CDR3 protein: CSETAVLNEQFF
J gene: TRBJ2-1; D gene: TRBD2; V gene: TRBV11-2; clone size: .; CDR3 DNA: TGTGCCAGCAGCTTACTCGGGACTACCTACTCCAATGAGCAGTTCTTC; CDR3 protein: CASSLLGTTYSNEQFF
J gene: TRBJ1-1; D gene: .; V gene: TRBV7-8; clone size: .; CDR3 DNA: TGTGCCAGCAGTACAGGAAACACTGAAGCTTTCTTT; CDR3 protein: CASSTGNTEAFF
J gene: TRBJ1-3; D gene: .; V gene: TRBV4-1; clone size: .; CDR3 DNA: TGCGCCAGCAGCCGGCCTGGAAACACCATATATTTT; CDR3 protein: CASSRPGNTIYF
J gene: TRBJ1-1; D gene: .; V gene: TRBV27; clone size: .; CDR3 DNA: TGTGCCAGCAGGCGGGACCGGGTTAACACTGAAGCTTTCTTT; CDR3 protein: CASRRDRVNTEAFF
J gene: TRBJ2-7; D gene: TRBD2; V gene: TRBV14; clone size: .; CDR3 DNA: TGTGCCAGCAGTCGACTAGCGGGAGTGCCCCCCAAGCAGTACTTC; CDR3 protein: CASSRLAGVPPKQYF
J gene: TRBJ2-7; D gene: TRBD2; V gene: TRBV4-1; clone size: .; CDR3 DNA: TGCGCCAGCAGCCTAACACGAGCGGGAGGGTCCTACGAGCAGTACTTC; CDR3 protein: CASSLTRAGGSYEQYF
J gene: TRBJ1-5; D gene: TRBD1; V gene: TRBV10-3; clone size: .; CDR3 DNA: TGTGCCATCAGTAAGTCCCCCCCCGGGACAGACTTTTGGAGCAATCAGCCCCAGCATTTT; CDR3 protein: CAISKSPPGTDFWSNQPQHF
J gene: TRBJ2-7; D gene: TRBD1; V gene: TRBV5-4; clone size: .; CDR3 DNA: TGTGCCAGCAGCCAACTTTCCACGGGACAGGGTTCCTACGAGCAGTACTTC; CDR3 protein: CASSQLSTGQGSYEQYF
J gene: TRBJ1-2; D gene: TRBD1; V gene: TRBV5-6; clone size: .; CDR3 DNA: TGTGCCAGCAGCCCCGGGACAGGGGGTGGCTACACCTTC; CDR3 protein: CASSPGTGGGYTF
J gene: TRBJ1-1; D gene: TRBD1; V gene: TRBV15; clone size: .; CDR3 DNA: TGTGCCACCAGCTTCCAGGCAGGGGGCACTGAAGCTTTCTTT; CDR3 protein: CATSFQAGGTEAFF
J gene: TRBJ1-1; D gene: .; V gene: TRBV2; clone size: .; CDR3 DNA: TGTGCCAGCAGTGAAGGTGGGGCGGCGAACACTGAAGCTTTCTTT; CDR3 protein: CASSEGGAANTEAFF
J gene: TRBJ1-5; D gene: .; V gene: TRBV5-4; clone size: .; CDR3 DNA: TGTGCCAGCAGCACTGGCAATCAGCCCCAGCATTTT; CDR3 protein: CASSTGNQPQHF
J gene: TRBJ2-7; D gene: TRBD1; V gene: TRBV10-3; clone size: .; CDR3 DNA: TGTGCCATCTTCGGACAGGGAAGCTACGAGCAGTACTTC; CDR3 protein: CAIFGQGSYEQYF
J gene: TRBJ2-7; D gene: TRBD1; V gene: TRBV30; clone size: .; CDR3 DNA: TGTGCCTGGAGTTCACGGACAGGTAACTCCTACGAGCAGTACTTC; CDR3 protein: CAWSSRTGNSYEQYF
J gene: TRBJ1-1; D gene: .; V gene: TRBV30; clone size: few; CDR3 DNA: TGTGCCTGGACGGGGACACGGAACACTGAAGCTTTCTTT; CDR3 protein: CAWTGTRNTEAFF
J gene: TRBJ1-4; D gene: TRBD1; V gene: TRBV5-1; clone size: .; CDR3 DNA: TGCGCCAGCAGCTTGGTACAGGGGCCAGAAAAACTGTTTTTT; CDR3 protein: CASSLVQGPEKLFF
J gene: TRBJ2-6; D gene: .; V gene: TRBV5-1; clone size: .; CDR3 DNA: TGCGCCAGCAGCTCCGACAGCTCTGGGGCCAACGTCCTGACTTTC; CDR3 protein: CASSSDSSGANVLTF
J gene: TRBJ2-7; D gene: .; V gene: TRBV28; clone size: .; CDR3 DNA: TGTGCCAGCAGTTCCCTGGACGGAGCGGTACAGCAGTACTTC; CDR3 protein: CASSSLDGAVQQYF
J gene: TRBJ2-5; D gene: .; V gene: TRBV19; clone size: .; CDR3 DNA: TGTGCCAGTAGTACCCCGTTAGGCGGGACCCAGTACTTC; CDR3 protein: CASSTPLGGTQYF
J gene: TRBJ1-6; D gene: TRBD1; V gene: TRBV6-1; clone size: few; CDR3 DNA: TGTGCCAGCAGTGAACCTAGGGGGCGGGTTAGTTCACCCCTCCACTTT; CDR3 protein: CASSEPRGRVSSPLHF
J gene: TRBJ2-1; D gene: TRBD1; V gene: TRBV4-1; clone size: .; CDR3 DNA: TGCGCCAGCCTATTGACCGGGACAGGGGGCAGCTCGGTAGGTAATGAGCAGTTCTTC; CDR3 protein: CASLLTGTGGSSVGNEQFF
J gene: TRBJ1-1; D gene: .; V gene: TRBV9; clone size: few; CDR3 DNA: TGTGCCAGCAGCGCAGACAGCAACACTGAAGCTTTCTTT; CDR3 protein: CASSADSNTEAFF
J gene: TRBJ2-2; D gene: .; V gene: TRBV25-1; clone size: .; CDR3 DNA: TGTGCCAGCAGTTCCGGGGGTAACACCGGGGAGCTGTTTTTT; CDR3 protein: CASSSGGNTGELFF